This passage covers 24 T cell receptor beta chains from one sample sequenced in a study of shared clonotypes between healthy human individuals. The protocol was immunoSEQ multiplex PCR, while the TCRdb copy is restricted to in-frame clones and leaves out a portion. The sample lists under 1,900,000 clones, 98% to 99% occurring once. Sequenced input: naive CD4+ T cells sorted from blood. Subset here: CD45RA+ positively selected. These receptor sequences come from a man aged 25-45 years in good health.

The rearrangement joins TRBV27 to TRBJ2-3; 9 bases line up with TRBD1. There are 17 residues in the CDR3. Losses at the gene ends were 5 bases for V and 0 bases for J; bases not matched to a gene: 9. Germline CDR1 MNHEY, CDR2 SMNVEV (reference sequence). CDR3 DNA sequence: TGTGCCAGCAGTCTGTACGGACAGGGGACTAGCACAGATACGCAGTATTTT. Translating it yields CASSLYGQGTSTDTQYF.

The genes are TRBV15 and TRBJ2-6, with D possibly being TRBD1 (6 bases). The CDR3 is 16 amino acids. The germline CDR1 and CDR2 sequences are LNHNV and YYDKDF (reference sequence). Trimming removed 0 bases from V and 2 bases from J, with 8 bases in between. CDR3 residues: CATSRDPGAGANVLTF. The CDR3 nucleotides read TGTGCCACCAGCAGAGATCCAGGGGCTGGGGCCAACGTCCTGACTTTC.

The gene calls are TRBV6-6 and TRBJ2-7, with TRBD2 matching over 8 bases. CDR1 and CDR2 from the germline V gene are MNHNY and SVGAGI (reference sequence). The CDR3 covers 15 residues. The junction had 10 bases not matched to a gene; V was cut back by 7 bases and J by 2 bases. CDR3 in amino acids: CASMVSGNLAYEQYF. The CDR3 nucleotides are TGTGCCAGCATGGTTAGCGGGAATTTGGCCTACGAGCAGTACTTC.

For this clone: The sample has other DNA sequences that encode this CDR3 too. This chain connects TRBV20-1 to TRBJ2-5; D possibly corresponds to TRBD2 (5 bases). The germline gives CDR1 DFQATT, CDR2 SNEGSKA (reference sequence). The CDR3 length is 11 residues. Trimming removed 7 bases from V and 5 bases from J, with 11 bases in between. In nucleotides, the CDR3 is TGCAGTGGCGCGGGCGGGGAGACCCAGTACTTC. This gives the protein CSGAGGETQYF.

The V gene is TRBV27, the J gene TRBJ1-1; TRBD1 might be the D (5 bases). Trimming stripped 5 bases from V and 0 bases from J, with 10 bases between. CDR3 length equals 14 residues. The germline gives CDR1 MNHEY, CDR2 SMNVEV (reference sequence). DNA of the CDR3: TGTGCCAGCAGTCTAATGGGGCTGAACACTGAAGCTTTCTTT. The encoded protein is CASSLMGLNTEAFF.

This chain uses TRBV6-5 with TRBJ1-3; D unresolved. The CDR3 is 14 residues long. The germline CDR1 and CDR2 sequences are MNHEY and SVGAGI. V lost 7 bases, J lost 0 bases, and 10 bases lay in between. The CDR3 here is CASTKASSGNTIYF. The DNA of the CDR3 is TGTGCCAGCACCAAGGCCAGCTCTGGAAACACCATATATTTT.

The chain recombines TRBV2 with TRBJ2-5, with D tentatively TRBD2 (7 bases). Germline loops: CDR1 SNHLY, CDR2 FYNNEI. V was trimmed by 5 bases and J by 2 bases, leaving 12 bases between them. CDR3 length equals 14 residues. The CDR3 protein is CASSRGAGQETQYF. DNA for the CDR3: TGTGCCAGCAGTCGGGGGGCAGGACAAGAGACCCAGTACTTC.

The CDR3 here is CASSPTIQLHEQYF. The DNA of the CDR3 is TGTGCCAGCTCACCGACTATACAACTTCACGAGCAGTACTTC. The genes are TRBV18 and TRBJ2-7; TRBD2 might be the D (5 bases). This CDR3 is built from 14 residues. In germline, CDR1 is KGHSH, CDR2 LQKENI. The V gene lost 3 bases and the J gene lost 5 bases, with 14 bases spanning the gap.

The chain uses TRBV10-1 and TRBJ2-2; 7 nucleotides align to TRBD1. This CDR3 spans 14 amino acids. Losses at the gene ends were 8 bases for V and 0 bases for J; bases not matched to a gene: 3. Germline lookup yields CDR1 WNHNN and CDR2 SYGVQD (reference sequence). The CDR3 coding sequence is TGCGCCAGCTCCGGGACAGCGAACACCGGGGAGCTGTTTTTT. Amino acids: CASSGTANTGELFF.

This rearrangement joins TRBV5-1 to TRBJ2-2; possible D gene TRBD1, 5 bases. The CDR3 spans 18 residues. Trimming pared 3 bases from V and 0 bases from J, leaving 18 bases between. Germline CDR1 reads SGHRS; CDR2 reads YFSETQ. In DNA, the CDR3 is TGCGCCAGCAGCTGGGGAACAGGAGTGTCTTCGAACACCGGGGAGCTGTTTTTT. The encoded protein is CASSWGTGVSSNTGELFF.

The chain combines TRBV5-5 with TRBJ2-7; 9 positions agree with TRBD1. Trimming at V came to 0 bases and at J to 3 bases, leaving 7 bases not matched to a gene. CDR1 and CDR2 (germline): SGHKS, YYEKEE (reference sequence). The CDR3 has 16 residues. The CDR3 region has the DNA TGTGCCAGCAGCTTGGGTGTGGGACAGGGATACTACGAGCAGTACTTC. It specifies CASSLGVGQGYYEQYF.

The rearrangement joins TRBV6-5 to TRBJ2-6; TRBD1 matches at 7 bases. The CDR3 has 14 amino acids. CDR1 MNHEY and CDR2 SVGAGI come from the germline V gene. The trim removed 2 bases at V and 6 bases at J, leaving 1 base unmatched. CDR3 sequence: CASSYQGVANVLTF. In DNA, the CDR3 is TGTGCCAGCAGTTACCAGGGGGTGGCCAACGTCCTGACTTTC.

This chain joins TRBV25-1 and TRBJ1-5; D may be TRBD1 (5 bases). The CDR3 is 15 amino acids. Germline assignment: CDR1 MGHDK and CDR2 SYGVNS. Trimming shortened V by 4 bases and J by 7 bases, and 17 bases separated the two germline ends. The CDR3 DNA reads TGTGCCAGCAGTGGCCACGACAGCTACTCGCAGCCCCAGCATTTT. Its translation is CASSGHDSYSQPQHF.

This chain links TRBV2 with TRBJ1-1, with D perhaps matching TRBD1 (5 bases). The CDR3 totals 14 residues. Trimming took 11 bases from V and 1 from J, leaving 17 bases between them. Germline V lookup: CDR1 SNHLY, CDR2 FYNNEI. DNA for the CDR3: TGTGCCTGCGGGCGTGAAACAGGGAACACTGAAGCTTTCTTT. Translated, it gives CACGRETGNTEAFF.

This clone showed up just once. V usage is TRBV4-3 and J usage is TRBJ2-3; 8 nucleotides agree with TRBD2. Germline V gene data show CDR1 as LGHNA and CDR2 as YSLEER. The J segment lost 1 base and the V segment lost 4 bases, leaving 7 bases of the junction unmatched. This CDR3 region has 16 residues. CDR3: CASSRLPLAGTDTQYF. The CDR3 nucleotides read TGCGCCAGCAGCCGGCTACCACTAGCGGGCACAGATACGCAGTATTTT.

The chain links TRBV10-1 to TRBJ2-1; D gene uncertain. Germline V gives CDR1 WNHNN, CDR2 SYGVQD (reference sequence). The CDR3 runs 15 residues. V lost 0 bases, J lost 5 bases, and 11 bases lay in between. The CDR3 protein is CASSESLVGHNEQFF. CDR3 in DNA: TGCGCCAGCAGTGAGTCGTTGGTAGGACACAATGAGCAGTTCTTC.

The rearrangement uses TRBV5-1 and TRBJ2-7; the match to TRBD2 covers 7 bases. V dropped 5 bases and J dropped 6; count of bases not matched to a gene: 11. This CDR3 has 14 residues. CDR1 is SGHRS, CDR2 YFSETQ, per germline. The CDR3 loop is CASSSGLERREQYF. The CDR3 bases are TGCGCCAGCAGTTCCGGACTAGAACGTCGCGAGCAGTACTTC.

The genes are TRBV19 and TRBJ2-7; D is unresolved. V lost 11 bases and J lost 0, with 11 bases in between. The CDR3 is 12 amino acids. The germline V gene has CDR1 LNHDA and CDR2 SQIVND (reference sequence). CDR3 sequence: CAAKGDSYEQYF. The DNA of the CDR3 is TGTGCCGCCAAAGGCGACTCCTACGAGCAGTACTTC. Combining the CDR3 with reference TRBV19 and TRBJ2-7 gives the whole variable domain DGGITQSPKYLFRKEGQNVTLSCEQNLNHDAMYWYRQDPGQGLRLIYYSQIVNDFQKGDIAEGYSVSREKKESFPLTVTSAQKNPTAFYLCAAKGDSYEQYFGPGTRLTVT.

J is TRBJ2-7 and V is TRBV11-3, with D unresolved. V shed 3 bases and J shed 5 bases, with 8 bases lying between them. CDR1 is SGHNT, CDR2 YENEEA, per germline. CDR3 length: 12 amino acids. The CDR3 DNA follows: TGTGCCAGCAGCTTTTCGGATGACGAGCAGTACTTC. Residues: CASSFSDDEQYF.

Concerning this clone itself: Other DNA sequences in the sample encode the same CDR3. The chain recombines TRBV2 with TRBJ2-5; 9 bases fit TRBD2. V lost 6 bases to trimming and J lost 2 bases; unmatched junction nucleotides: 4. The germline gives CDR1 SNHLY, CDR2 FYNNEI. This CDR3 region has 14 residues. CDR3 in amino acids: CASSGTSRQETQYF. In nucleotides, the CDR3 is TGTGCCAGCAGCGGGACTAGCCGACAAGAGACCCAGTACTTC.

The gene calls are TRBV28 and TRBJ2-1, with 7 nucleotides matching TRBD1. Losses at the gene ends were 11 bases for V and 6 bases for J; bases not matched to a gene: 4. CDR1 and CDR2 (germline): MDHEN, SYDVKM. The CDR3 is 11 residues long. The DNA for the CDR3 is TGTGCCGGAAGACAGGGCAATGAGCAGTTCTTC. Translating it yields CAGRQGNEQFF.

The chain links TRBV25-1 to TRBJ2-7, with D hard to call. The germline CDR1 and CDR2 sequences are MGHDK and SYGVNS. Trimming took 4 bases from V and 2 from J, leaving 12 bases between them. The CDR3 loop spans 14 amino acids. The CDR3 nucleotides read TGTGCCAGCAGTGGGGCTTTACCTCCCTACGAGCAGTACTTC. The encoded protein is CASSGALPPYEQYF.

V and J are TRBV6-6 and TRBJ1-1; possibly TRBD1 for D (6 bases). V lost 5 bases, J lost 1 base, and 11 bases lay in between. The CDR3 covers 14 residues. In germline, CDR1 is MNHNY, CDR2 SVGAGI (reference sequence). The CDR3 loop is CASSPWGPNTEAFF. The CDR3 nucleotides are TGTGCCAGCAGTCCATGGGGGCCGAACACTGAAGCTTTCTTT.

This rearrangement joins TRBV9 to TRBJ2-6; no definite D call. CDR3 length: 15 amino acids. CDR1 is SGDLS, CDR2 YYNGEE, per germline. Trimming removed 4 bases from V and 1 base from J, with 9 bases in between. As DNA, the CDR3 is TGTGCCAGCAGCCTCCCGTTGTCTGGGGCCAACGTCCTGACTTTC. It is translated as CASSLPLSGANVLTF.